The 7 T cell receptor beta chains presented below share a single source sample, sequenced in a study of cytomegalovirus exposure and HLA in healthy donors. Measured with immunoSEQ multiplex PCR; TCRdb has only the in-frame clones, and not every one. Altogether 150,000 to 200,000 clones are present, roughly 91% being singletons, with the ten largest covering approximately 10%. The material sequenced was PBMCs. These receptors all stem from a young woman in good health and CMV-seropositive.

V is TRBV7-9 and J is TRBJ2-7, with 12 bases lining up with TRBD2. The CDR3 sequence is 16 residues long. The germline V gene has CDR1 SEHNR and CDR2 FQNEAQ (reference sequence). The V gene end was trimmed by 4 bases and the J gene end by 6 bases; junction bases not matched to a gene: 10. The CDR3 nucleotides are TGTGCCAGCAGCTCCTCCCTAGCGGGAGGGCCAATCGAGCAGTACTTC. Amino acid sequence: CASSSSLAGGPIEQYF.

The V and J genes are TRBV7-9 and TRBJ2-1, with TRBD2 matching over 8 bases. This CDR3 has 15 residues. V dropped 5 bases and J dropped 6; count of bases not matched to a gene: 9. The germline V gene encodes CDR1 SEHNR and CDR2 FQNEAQ (reference sequence). The CDR3 here is CASSPGGTSINEQFF. CDR3 in DNA: TGTGCCAGCAGCCCCGGCGGGACTAGTATCAATGAGCAGTTCTTC.

The chain uses TRBV19 and TRBJ2-1; 7 bases are a match to TRBD2. The germline V gene has CDR1 LNHDA and CDR2 SQIVND (reference sequence). The CDR3 totals 14 residues. Trimming took 3 bases from V and 7 from J; bases not matched to a gene: 6. CDR3 loop: CASSITSVGNEQFF. The CDR3 DNA sequence: TGTGCCAGTAGTATTACTAGCGTGGGTAATGAGCAGTTCTTC.

V gene TRBV7-9 combines with J gene TRBJ2-1; 13 nucleotides line up with TRBD2. Trimming took 2 bases from V and 7 from J; bases not matched to a gene: 2. The CDR3 runs 15 residues. The germline V gene has CDR1 SEHNR and CDR2 FQNEAQ (reference sequence). CDR3 residues: CASSLTSGRVNEQFF. The CDR3 DNA follows: TGTGCCAGCAGCTTAACTAGCGGGAGGGTAAATGAGCAGTTCTTC.

The chain links TRBV19 to TRBJ2-7; 10 bases fit TRBD2. CDR1 is LNHDA, CDR2 SQIVND, per germline (reference sequence). With 7 bases clipped from V and 1 base from J, the junction kept 7 bases outside the gene matches. This CDR3 comprises 15 residues. The CDR3 sequence: CASMGLAGASYEQYF. The CDR3 nucleotides are TGTGCCAGTATGGGGCTAGCGGGAGCTTCCTACGAGCAGTACTTC. Full variable domain (rest looked up from reference TRBV19 and TRBJ2-7): DGGITQSPKYLFRKEGQNVTLSCEQNLNHDAMYWYRQDPGQGLRLIYYSQIVNDFQKGDIAEGYSVSREKKESFPLTVTSAQKNPTAFYLCASMGLAGASYEQYFGPGTRLTVT.

Here the CDR3 DNA reads TGTGCCAGCAGCCGGACTGATTTGGGTAGTGGCTACACCTTC. It encodes CASSRTDLGSGYTF. The chain couples TRBV9 to TRBJ1-2; D ambiguous. Germline loops: CDR1 SGDLS, CDR2 YYNGEE. The CDR3 loop spans 14 amino acids. V was pared by 4 bases and J by 7 bases, with 17 bases between.

The genes are TRBV7-2 and TRBJ2-3, with 11 positions matching TRBD2. The CDR3 has 14 residues. The V and J ends lost 3 bases and 10 bases, in that order; junction bases with no gene match: 6. Germline CDR1 reads SGHTA; CDR2 reads FQGNSA. In DNA, the CDR3 is TGTGCCAGCAGCTTGGGGACTAGCGGTGCGGCGCAGTATTTT. It yields the protein CASSLGTSGAAQYF.